The source of this T cell receptor beta chain is a study of identical twins. Looked up from germline, CDR1 is SQVTM and CDR2 is ANQGSEA. The CDR3 is made up of 11 amino acids. V lost 8 bases, J lost 7 bases, and 11 bases lay in between. Overall study findings and caveats: Fewer insertions marked abundant cord blood beta clonotypes; young adult naive trended weakly, memory not at all.

TCRdb passed the 5' RACE reads through MiXCR, listing each CDR3 protein once. The sample includes 310,000 or so distinct CDR3 sequences, roughly 8.6% of them seen just once. This clonotype has more than one count but fewer than ten. The antigen remains undetermined. The same sample was also studied in work on yellow fever vaccine responses in identical twins.

The sequence derives from a woman aged 18-29 years in good health. The sample consisted of memory (CD45RO+) T cells sorted from blood. This chain links TRBV29-1 with TRBJ1-4, with TRBD1 as a possible D gene (5 bases). The CDR3 protein is CSQRQGEKLFF. The CDR3 bases are TGCAGCCAACGCCAGGGTGAAAAACTGTTTTTT.